Sequencing of this TCR beta chain was carried out in a study of T cell repertoires in cytomegalovirus infection. Study context: Selection of CMV epitopes for the study included recently identified HLA-C-restricted and well-studied HLA-B-restricted ones. The public TCR beta signatures pointed to both CMV infection and matching HLA type.

From the reads, TCRdb called clonotypes with MiXCR, one entry per CDR3 protein. The sample has some 940,000 distinct CDR3 sequences, about a third seen once. Germline assignment: CDR1 SNHLY and CDR2 FYNNEI. The ends were cut back, 9 bases at V and 1 base at J, with 9 bases in the middle. The CDR3 spans 12 residues. Whole-study results and caveats: Public TCR beta family frequency separated CMV-and-HLA carriers, including in an independent cohort.

This clonotype came up once. What it recognizes is unknown. The source of this sequence is a human donor in good health (CMV status not recorded). Some clones in this sample may be carry-over from other donors' samples. The input for sequencing was cultured CD8+ T cells from PBMCs, taken from culture after CMV antigen stimulation. The chain joins TRBV2 to TRBJ1-1; tentative D call: TRBD1 (6 bases). The CDR3 protein is CASRTANTEAFF. CDR3 nucleotides: TGTGCCAGTAGGACAGCGAACACTGAAGCTTTCTTT.